The 5 T cell receptor beta chains below come from one sample, sequenced in a study of CD8+ T cells in alopecia areata. Extracted RNA was reverse transcribed into cDNA, the sequencing template. Sequencing used immunoSEQ multiplex PCR; TCRdb keeps in-frame clones, though not all of them. The profile shows 65,000 to 90,000 clones, roughly 51% of them singletons. The sequenced material came from NKG2D-high CD8+ T cells sorted from blood. The receptor source for this set is a human donor with alopecia areata.

The table lists this clone with a few counts. The genes are TRBV19 and TRBJ2-3, with 9 bases matching TRBD2. V lost 5 bases, J lost 2 bases, and 8 bases stayed unmatched. The length of the CDR3 is 16 residues. From germline, CDR1 is LNHDA and CDR2 SQIVND (reference sequence). CDR3 residues: CASSPRVAGATDTQYF. DNA of the CDR3: TGTGCCAGTAGTCCCCGAGTAGCGGGGGCCACAGATACGCAGTATTTT.

The rearrangement uses TRBV2 and TRBJ1-5; D unclear. Germline V gives CDR1 SNHLY, CDR2 FYNNEI. Trimming cost V 4 bases and J 8 bases, with 6 bases left between them. This CDR3 spans 11 amino acids. This CDR3 reads CASSGSEPQHF. The CDR3 DNA sequence: TGTGCCAGCAGTGGCTCGGAGCCCCAGCATTTT.

The chain uses TRBV6-5 and TRBJ2-5, with D tentatively TRBD1 or TRBD2 (5 bases each). V shed 6 bases and J shed 8 bases, with 16 bases lying between them. There are 13 residues in the CDR3. In germline, CDR1 is MNHEY, CDR2 SVGAGI. CDR3 region: CASSPPSGPTQYF. CDR3 nucleotide sequence: TGTGCCAGCAGCCCTCCCTCGGGACCTACCCAGTACTTC.

This sequence joins TRBV28 and TRBJ2-3; D is unclear. Trimming took off 1 base at V and 2 bases at J, with 7 bases between the two ends. This CDR3 is built from 14 residues. Germline V CDR1 and CDR2: MDHEN, SYDVKM. Here the CDR3 reads CASSLSSNTDTQYF. The CDR3 nucleotides read TGTGCCAGCAGTTTATCGTCCAACACAGATACGCAGTATTTT.

The V and J genes are TRBV7-8 and TRBJ2-7, with D perhaps being TRBD1 or TRBD2 (5 bases each). The V end was cut by 6 bases, the J end by 7 bases, with 13 bases between. CDR3 length equals 12 residues. Per germline, CDR1 SGHVS and CDR2 FQNEAQ. In nucleotides, the CDR3 is TGTGCCAGCAGGGGGGATTTACGGGAGCAGTACTTC. Translation: CASRGDLREQYF.